Here is one T cell receptor (beta chain) with its context. This specimen belongs to a study of blood T cell repertoires in COVID-19. Across the whole study: Samples taken during acute and convalescent COVID-19 were collected in the United States, Italy and Spain. In each case, the material was cDNA or gDNA derived from T cells, B-cell-depleted T cells, or PBMCs.

In the authors' workflow: Amplification of reference gene primers was used by the study to estimate nucleated cell counts. TCRdb's copy holds only in-frame clones and misses some; the assay was immunoSEQ multiplex PCR. V, J and clone size were drawn from that table, and D and trimming were deduced from the DNA. The data contain approximately 200,000 clones, around nine tenths of them singletons. Germline lookup yields CDR1 LNHDA and CDR2 SQIVND (reference sequence). The CDR3 length is 13 residues. Deletions cut 6 bases from V and 5 bases from J, with 14 bases between. Specimen: peripheral blood. This chain connects TRBV19 to TRBJ2-7, with D maybe TRBD2 (5 bases). The sequence was collected from a man in his fifties or sixties who had recovered from COVID-19. Written as DNA, the CDR3 is TGTGCCAGTAGAGGCCGGGCGCGGGACGAGCAGTACTTC. This encodes CASRGRARDEQYF.